The 9 T cell receptor beta chains below all came from one sample that was sequenced in a study of T cells in Graves' hyperthyroidism and ophthalmopathy. From RNA transcripts, TCR beta CDR3 regions were amplified. When the TCR CDR3 underwent first-round RT-PCR, the HTBI primer set was used. TCRdb re-called the multiplex PCR reads through MiXCR, storing one row per CDR3 protein. The repertoire holds roughly 750,000 distinct CDR3 sequences, about 17% seen once, with over 7.5% in the top ten. The sequenced material came from blood. The receptors shown here come from a man aged 18 to 29 with Graves' hyperthyroidism.

This clonotype has ten or more counts. The rearrangement uses TRBV12-5 and TRBJ2-2, with TRBD2 identical over 9 bases. The CDR3 is made up of 18 amino acids. Germline-derived CDR1 and CDR2 are LGHNT and FRNRAP. J was trimmed by 3 bases and V by 0 bases; bases with no gene match: 8. The CDR3, as DNA: TGTGCTAGTGGTTTGGTACTTAGCGGGAGTCAGTACACCGGGGAGCTGTTTTTT. Translating gives CASGLVLSGSQYTGELFF.

This clonotype has ten or more counts. The J gene is TRBJ2-7, the V gene TRBV9; TRBD2 agrees at 7 bases. Per germline, CDR1 SGDLS and CDR2 YYNGEE. The CDR3 has 15 amino acids. With V trimmed by 3 bases and J by 0 bases, 6 bases remained unmatched. CDR3 DNA: TGTGCCAGCAGCGCGTTACTAGCGAGCTCCTACGAGCAGTACTTC. Its protein is CASSALLASSYEQYF.

This clonotype was counted only a few times. The chain has TRBV5-1 and TRBJ1-2, with TRBD1 identical over 10 bases. The CDR3 totals 17 residues. Trimming at V came to 2 bases and at J to 2 bases, leaving 9 bases not matched to a gene. Germline assignment: CDR1 SGHRS and CDR2 YFSETQ. In DNA, the CDR3 is TGCGCCAGCAGCTTTGAATTCTCGGGACAGGGGAACTATGGCTACACCTTC. Encoded protein: CASSFEFSGQGNYGYTF. The full variable domain, its missing parts supplied by reference TRBV5-1 and TRBJ1-2, is KAGVTQTPRYLIKTRGQQVTLSCSPISGHRSVSWYQQTPGQGLQFLFEYFSETQRNKGNFPGRFSGRQFSNSRSEMNVSTLELGDSALYLCASSFEFSGQGNYGYTFGSGTRLTVV.

The table lists this clonotype with many counts. V is TRBV28 and J is TRBJ2-7, with 10 positions matching TRBD1. J gave up 3 bases and V 10 bases, and 6 bases lay outside the gene matches. CDR3 length: 13 residues. CDR1 and CDR2 from the germline V gene are MDHEN and SYDVKM. CDR3 residues: CAIRDRGYYEQYF. The DNA of the CDR3 is TGTGCCATCCGGGACAGGGGATACTACGAGCAGTACTTC.

This clonotype has a handful of counts. This rearrangement joins TRBV7-2 to TRBJ2-7, with D uncertain. Germline CDR1 SGHTA, CDR2 FQGNSA. The V and J ends lost 0 bases and 2 bases respectively, with 5 bases between them. The CDR3 totals 13 residues. The CDR3 region has the DNA TGTGCCAGCAGCTTAGCCACCCCCTACGAGCAGTACTTC. This codes for CASSLATPYEQYF. The whole variable domain, filled in from reference TRBV7-2 and TRBJ2-7, reads GAGVSQSPSNKVTEKGKDVELRCDPISGHTALYWYRQSLGQGLEFLIYFQGNSAPDKSGLPSDRFSAERTGGSVSTLTIQRTQQEDSAVYLCASSLATPYEQYFGPGTRLTVT.

This clonotype has a count of ten or more. The chain recombines TRBV2 with TRBJ2-7; D gene ambiguous. CDR3 length: 10 residues. CDR1 and CDR2 from the germline V gene are SNHLY and FYNNEI. The V and J ends lost 3 bases and 6 bases respectively, with 3 bases between them. The CDR3 DNA sequence: TGTGCCAGCAGTGACGCCGAGCAGTACTTC. Its protein is CASSDAEQYF.

This clonotype was picked up many times. This chain connects TRBV2 to TRBJ2-3; D perhaps matches TRBD2 (5 bases). The CDR3 has 15 residues. Deletions cut 11 bases from V and 6 bases from J, with 24 bases between. Germline CDR1 and CDR2: SNHLY and FYNNEI. CDR3 sequence: CAGSTAGPISDTQYF. The DNA of the CDR3 is TGTGCCGGCTCCACGGCGGGCCCTATTTCGGATACGCAGTATTTT.

With respect to this clonotype: This may arise from a read error, as a much more abundant clone is one base away. The V call is TRBV28, the J call TRBJ2-1; D not certain. CDR3 length: 12 residues. In germline, CDR1 is MDHEN, CDR2 SYDVKM. CDR3 amino acids: CASGSDYNERFF. As DNA, the CDR3 is TGTGCCAGCGGGTCCGATTACAATGAGCGGTTCTTC.

In this sample, this clonotype turned up a few times. The chain recombines TRBV7-8 with TRBJ2-3; 9 bases are shared with TRBD1. The germline V gene has CDR1 SGHVS and CDR2 FQNEAQ. The junction had 5 bases not matched to a gene; V was cut back by 1 base and J by 0 bases. This CDR3 spans 17 amino acids. Here the CDR3 reads CASSLGTGQGSTDTQYF. The CDR3 DNA reads TGTGCCAGCAGCTTAGGAACGGGACAGGGAAGCACAGATACGCAGTATTTT.